The 19 T cell receptor beta chains presented below share a single source sample, sequenced in a study of blood T cell repertoires in COVID-19. Sequenced by immunoSEQ multiplex PCR; TCRdb stores in-frame clones only, minus some. The sample records 150,000 to 200,000 clones, roughly nine tenths being singletons. Sequencing input: peripheral blood. The receptors stem from a woman aged 60-70 years with COVID-19, enrolled during active disease.

V usage is TRBV19 and J usage is TRBJ1-4, with TRBD1 matching over 10 bases. Trimming removed 4 bases from V and 2 bases from J; junction bases left unmatched: 4. Germline V lookup: CDR1 LNHDA, CDR2 SQIVND (reference sequence). CDR3 length: 16 residues. CDR3 nucleotides: TGTGCCAGTAGTAGACAGGGGGCGAGGACTAATGAAAAACTGTTTTTT. It specifies CASSRQGARTNEKLFF.

The chain uses TRBV6-5 and TRBJ2-7; TRBD2 matches at 10 bases. Germline CDR1 and CDR2: MNHEY and SVGAGI. V was pared by 2 bases and J by 2 bases, with 6 bases of the junction left unmatched. The CDR3 has 16 amino acids. CDR3 sequence (DNA): TGTGCCAGCAGTTACGGGGGACTAGCGCCTACCTACGAGCAGTACTTC. It yields the protein CASSYGGLAPTYEQYF.

This chain links TRBV4-3 with TRBJ2-1; no definite D call. The germline V and J ends were trimmed by 0 bases and 5 bases, with 20 bases remaining between them. CDR3 length: 18 residues. Germline V lookup: CDR1 LGHNA, CDR2 YSLEER. In nucleotides, the CDR3 is TGCGCCAGCAGCCAAGAAAGCCCAAGGTGGAGCGCGAACAATGAGCAGTTCTTC. Translated: CASSQESPRWSANNEQFF.

This clone appeared once. This chain links TRBV25-1 with TRBJ1-1; the D gene is possibly TRBD1 (5 bases). The CDR3 sequence is 15 residues long. V was cut by 1 base and J by 4 bases, with 13 bases left in between. Germline V CDR1 and CDR2: MGHDK, SYGVNS. CDR3 DNA: TGTGCCAGCAGTGAATTACAGGAATATGTCACTGAAGCTTTCTTT. Translated: CASSELQEYVTEAFF.

CDR3: CASRVEGVVNQPQHF. CDR3 nucleotides: TGTGCCAGTAGAGTCGAAGGGGTCGTCAATCAGCCCCAGCATTTT. The chain recombines TRBV19 with TRBJ1-5; the D gene is possibly TRBD1 (5 bases). This CDR3 is built from 15 residues. V was shortened by 6 bases and J by 3 bases, with 15 bases between the two germline ends. Germline assignment: CDR1 LNHDA and CDR2 SQIVND (reference sequence).

The V call is TRBV19, the J call TRBJ2-3; weak D call: TRBD1 (5 bases). The ends were cut back, 7 bases at V and 2 bases at J, with 25 bases in the middle. The CDR3 runs to 18 residues. CDR1 LNHDA and CDR2 SQIVND come from the germline V gene (reference sequence). The CDR3 nucleotides read TGTGCCAGTACCCCCGGCCCACTGGGGCTTGGAAACACAGATACGCAGTATTTT. Amino acids: CASTPGPLGLGNTDTQYF.

The gene calls are TRBV21-1 and TRBJ2-2; TRBD1, the table's D call, was not compared with the DNA. TRBV21-1 is shown as a pseudogene. This CDR3 contains 15 residues. The CDR3 DNA sequence: TGTGCCAGCACATTTACCAGTTCGAACACCGGGGAGCTGTTTTTT. It is translated as CASTFTSSNTGELFF.

The chain combines TRBV11-2 with TRBJ1-1; unclear D gene. Germline loops: CDR1 SGHAT, CDR2 FQNNGV. Trimming cost V 1 base and J 0 bases, with 9 bases left between them. The CDR3 spans 15 residues. CDR3 DNA sequence: TGTGCCAGCAGCTTAGTGGTCAGAATGAACACTGAAGCTTTCTTT. Amino acid sequence: CASSLVVRMNTEAFF.

This chain connects TRBV2 to TRBJ2-5, with D maybe TRBD1 (6 bases). Germline lookup yields CDR1 SNHLY and CDR2 FYNNEI. The CDR3 contains 15 residues. Deletions cut 7 bases from V and 4 bases from J, with 19 bases between. In DNA, the CDR3 is TGTGCCAGCAATAGGATGGGGGCCGTTGGAGAGACCCAGTACTTC. This sequence encodes CASNRMGAVGETQYF.

The V and J genes are TRBV19 and TRBJ1-1; tentatively, D is TRBD1 (5 bases). Trimming removed 4 bases from V and 1 base from J, with 13 bases in between. The CDR3 is made up of 15 amino acids. The V gene's germline CDR1 is LNHDA and CDR2 SQIVND (reference sequence). DNA of the CDR3: TGTGCCAGTAGTAGTCTACCCGGGGGGAACACTGAAGCTTTCTTT. This codes for CASSSLPGGNTEAFF.

This clone was seen only once. The chain employs TRBV27 and TRBJ2-5, with TRBD1 as a possible D gene (6 bases). The CDR3 has 16 amino acids. Germline assignment: CDR1 MNHEY and CDR2 SMNVEV (reference sequence). V lost 8 bases and J 5 bases, leaving 24 bases between the germline ends. The DNA for the CDR3 is TGTGCCAGCCAGGAGCGTGCTCACAGGGTGAGGGAGACCCAGTACTTC. It yields the protein CASQERAHRVRETQYF.

The chain joins TRBV5-6 to TRBJ2-3; 7 bases align to TRBD1. This CDR3 is 16 amino acids long. The V and J ends lost 0 bases and 2 bases, in that order; junction bases with no gene match: 6. Germline V CDR1 and CDR2: SGHDT, YYEEEE. DNA for the CDR3: TGTGCCAGCAGCTTGGCCGTAGGGACAGCCACAGATACGCAGTATTTT. Its translation: CASSLAVGTATDTQYF.

The chain has TRBV24-1 and TRBJ2-3; 11 positions match TRBD2. The CDR3 consists of 16 residues. In germline, CDR1 is KGHDR, CDR2 SFDVKD. The V segment lost 9 bases and the J segment 3 bases; nucleotides outside the gene matches: 10. DNA for the CDR3: TGTGCCACCGGGGGGGTAGCGGGAGGGCCGACAGATACGCAGTATTTT. This sequence encodes CATGGVAGGPTDTQYF.

V is TRBV10-3 and J is TRBJ1-3; 10 bases are shared with TRBD1. The CDR3 has 15 residues. After removal of 7 bases from V and 4 bases from J, the junction contained 7 bases not matched to a gene. CDR1 and CDR2 (germline): ENHRY, SYGVKD. The CDR3 reads CAITVTGGAGNTIYF. The CDR3 DNA reads TGTGCCATCACCGTGACAGGGGGCGCGGGAAACACCATATATTTT.

V gene TRBV6-1 combines with J gene TRBJ2-2, with TRBD1 as a possible D gene (5 bases). The V gene's germline CDR1 is MNHNS and CDR2 SASEGT. Trimming took off 7 bases at V and 3 bases at J, with 12 bases between the two ends. The CDR3 has 14 amino acids. The CDR3 loop reads CASITDSYTGELFF. The DNA for the CDR3 is TGTGCCAGCATCACCGACAGCTACACCGGGGAGCTGTTTTTT.

The CDR3 reads CASSAELARNTDTQYF. Written as DNA, the CDR3 is TGTGCCAGCAGTGCTGAACTAGCGAGAAACACAGATACGCAGTATTTT. The rearrangement links TRBV2 to TRBJ2-3, with TRBD2 identical over 7 bases. V shed 4 bases, J shed 2 bases, and the junction held 9 bases outside the gene matches. Germline V CDR1 and CDR2: SNHLY, FYNNEI. CDR3 length: 16 residues.

The V and J genes are TRBV5-4 and TRBJ2-1; 12 positions match TRBD2. The CDR3 spans 15 residues. Germline CDR1 SGHNT, CDR2 YYREEE (reference sequence). V gave up 8 bases and J gave up 3 bases; unmatched junction bases: 6. The CDR3: CASPGLAGSYNEQFF. In DNA form, the CDR3 reads TGTGCCAGTCCAGGACTAGCGGGAAGCTACAATGAGCAGTTCTTC. Full variable domain (rest looked up from reference TRBV5-4 and TRBJ2-1): ETGVTQSPTHLIKTRGQQVTLRCSSQSGHNTVSWYQQALGQGPQFIFQYYREEENGRGNFPPRFSGLQFPNYSSELNVNALELDDSALYLCASPGLAGSYNEQFFGPGTRLTVL.

V usage is TRBV30 and J usage is TRBJ1-2; TRBD1 might be the D (5 bases). The CDR3 consists of 15 residues. Germline V gives CDR1 GTSNPN, CDR2 SVGIG (reference sequence). V shed 4 bases and J shed 3 bases, with 18 bases lying between them. The CDR3 region has the DNA TGTGCCTGGACCCCGGACACCTTGTTGGACTATGGCTACACCTTC. It specifies CAWTPDTLLDYGYTF.

The rearrangement uses TRBV24-1 and TRBJ1-2, with D perhaps TRBD1 (5 bases). The CDR3 is 14 residues long. CDR1 KGHDR and CDR2 SFDVKD come from the germline V gene. With 4 bases removed from V and 2 bases from J, the gap between germline ends came to 10 bases. The CDR3 DNA sequence: TGTGCCACCAGTGAGAGCAGGGCAAACTATGGCTACACCTTC. Its translation: CATSESRANYGYTF.